The 11 T cell receptor beta chains below were found in one sample sequenced in a study of T cell changes during pregnancy in multiple sclerosis. Assay: immunoSEQ multiplex PCR; the TCRdb copy retains only in-frame clones and omits some. The data hold 55,000 to 75,000 clones, with roughly 91% observed a single time. Sequencing used peripheral blood, obtained in the third trimester of pregnancy. Receptor source: a female donor in good health, enrolled as a control in a pregnancy study.

A few counts support this clone. J is TRBJ2-2 and V is TRBV10-3; TRBD2 matches 11 bases. There are 15 residues in the CDR3. Germline lookup yields CDR1 ENHRY and CDR2 SYGVKD. J lost 3 bases, V lost 7 bases, and 4 bases had no gene match. CDR3 amino acids: CAIMATSGDTGELFF. CDR3 DNA sequence: TGTGCCATCATGGCGACTAGCGGGGACACCGGGGAGCTGTTTTTT.

The chain links TRBV5-1 to TRBJ2-2, with D uncertain. This CDR3 has 15 amino acids. CDR1 and CDR2 (germline): SGHRS, YFSETQ. The V end was cut by 0 bases, the J end by 2 bases, with 8 bases between. The CDR3 region is CASSLGGANTGELFF. DNA of the CDR3: TGCGCCAGCAGCTTGGGCGGCGCCAACACCGGGGAGCTGTTTTTT.

The chain employs TRBV5-1 and TRBJ2-1; 14 nucleotides align to TRBD2. With 4 bases clipped from V and 1 base from J, the junction kept 10 bases outside the gene matches. The CDR3 runs to 19 residues. Germline V gene data show CDR1 as SGHRS and CDR2 as YFSETQ. The CDR3 DNA sequence: TGCGCCAGCAGCAGGACTAGCGGGAGGCCCACCGGGTCCTACAATGAGCAGTTCTTC. It specifies CASSRTSGRPTGSYNEQFF.

The V gene is TRBV5-1, the J gene TRBJ2-7, with 7 bases aligning to TRBD1. Germline CDR1 reads SGHRS; CDR2 reads YFSETQ. Germline trimming cut 5 bases from V and 3 bases from J; bases unmatched to any gene: 8. This CDR3 has 14 amino acids. Written as DNA, the CDR3 is TGCGCCAGCAGACAAGCGGACAGGCGCTACGAGCAGTACTTC. It codes for CASRQADRRYEQYF. The complete variable domain, with remaining parts taken from reference TRBV5-1 and TRBJ2-7, reads KAGVTQTPRYLIKTRGQQVTLSCSPISGHRSVSWYQQTPGQGLQFLFEYFSETQRNKGNFPGRFSGRQFSNSRSEMNVSTLELGDSALYLCASRQADRRYEQYFGPGTRLTVT.

V usage is TRBV6-1 and J usage is TRBJ1-2, with D hard to call. V lost 0 bases, J lost 8 bases, and 10 bases lay in between. The V gene's germline CDR1 is MNHNS and CDR2 SASEGT. The length of the CDR3 is 13 residues. CDR3 DNA: TGTGCCAGCAGTGAAGCGAGGTCTGGGGGCTACACCTTC. Its translation is CASSEARSGGYTF.

This chain uses TRBV11-1 with TRBJ2-7, with D hard to call. Trimming removed 4 bases at V and 4 bases at J, with 5 bases between. CDR1 and CDR2 (germline): SGHAT, FQDESV (reference sequence). CDR3 length: 11 amino acids. The CDR3 nucleotides are TGTGCCAGCAGCTCAGGATACGAGCAGTACTTC. Amino acid sequence: CASSSGYEQYF.

This clone has only one observation. This chain uses TRBV4-2 with TRBJ2-1; no clear D gene. This CDR3 is 12 amino acids long. Germline loops: CDR1 LGHNA, CDR2 YNFKEQ. The V end was cut by 2 bases, the J end by 9 bases, with 8 bases between. The CDR3 sequence: CASSQTVLEQFF. DNA for the CDR3: TGTGCCAGCAGCCAAACAGTCCTTGAGCAGTTCTTC.

The V call is TRBV5-1, the J call TRBJ1-1, with a weak D call TRBD1 (6 bases). Deletions cut 7 bases from V and 7 bases from J, with 17 bases between. This CDR3 comprises 13 residues. CDR1 is SGHRS, CDR2 YFSETQ, per germline. The DNA of the CDR3 is TGCGCCAGCGCCGGCAGGGACACGGTTGAAGCTTTCTTT. As protein: CASAGRDTVEAFF.

This chain connects TRBV28 to TRBJ2-5; the match to TRBD2 covers 7 bases. CDR1 and CDR2 from the germline V gene are MDHEN and SYDVKM. This CDR3 region has 17 residues. With V trimmed by 5 bases and J by 6 bases, 18 bases remained unmatched. The CDR3 coding sequence is TGTGCCAGCAGTGGCCGCGTCGGGCGGGAGAGACTAAAGACCCAGTACTTC. Encoded protein: CASSGRVGRERLKTQYF.

The CDR3 spells CASSPGTSVGETQYF. The CDR3 nucleotides are TGTGCCAGTTCACCCGGGACTAGCGTTGGCGAGACCCAGTACTTC. The chain couples TRBV19 to TRBJ2-5; 10 bases agree with TRBD2. The V gene end was trimmed by 8 bases and the J gene end by 5 bases; junction bases not matched to a gene: 11. Germline CDR1 is LNHDA and CDR2 is SQIVND (reference sequence). This CDR3 contains 15 residues. The whole variable domain, filled in from reference TRBV19 and TRBJ2-5, reads DGGITQSPKYLFRKEGQNVTLSCEQNLNHDAMYWYRQDPGQGLRLIYYSQIVNDFQKGDIAEGYSVSREKKESFPLTVTSAQKNPTAFYLCASSPGTSVGETQYFGPGTRLLVL.

V is TRBV7-9 and J is TRBJ2-5; 13 bases match TRBD2. This CDR3 region has 17 residues. CDR1 and CDR2 from the germline V gene are SEHNR and FQNEAQ (reference sequence). V shed 3 bases and J 0 bases; nucleotides not matched to a gene: 4. DNA for the CDR3: TGTGCCAGCAGCTTTGGACTAGCGGGGGTTAACCAAGAGACCCAGTACTTC. The encoded protein is CASSFGLAGVNQETQYF.